These 20 T cell receptor beta chains were sequenced from one sample in a study of blood T cells in healthy people across ages. The second PCR ran roughly 6 to 12 cycles with a sample-barcoded 5' primer and J-beta primers. TCRdb independently ran MiXCR on the 5' RACE reads; one entry per CDR3 protein. The data hold 600,000 or so distinct CDR3 sequences, with 40% to 55% observed a single time. The source material was blood. These receptors were taken from a man older than 75 in good health.

The count of this clonotype is one. The chain couples TRBV15 to TRBJ2-1; 7 bases match TRBD2. The trim removed 0 bases at V and 5 bases at J, leaving 10 bases unmatched. CDR3 length equals 17 residues. The germline V gene encodes CDR1 LNHNV and CDR2 YYDKDF (reference sequence). CDR3 protein: CATSRDRLAVANNEQFF. CDR3 nucleotides: TGTGCCACCAGCAGAGATCGGCTAGCGGTAGCGAACAATGAGCAGTTCTTC.

There are a few counts of this clonotype. V gene TRBV12-3 or TRBV12-4 combines with J gene TRBJ2-3, with D unclear. The CDR3 contains 13 residues. V was cut by 4 bases and J by 2 bases, with 7 bases left in between. CDR3 DNA: TGTGCCAGCAGTTCAGGTTTCACAGATACGCAGTATTTT. Translation gives CASSSGFTDTQYF.

V gene TRBV24-1 combines with J gene TRBJ1-1, with D perhaps TRBD1 (6 bases). Between the trimmed V and J ends, which lost 9 bases and 2 bases, there was a span of 12 bases. The CDR3 contains 13 residues. Germline CDR1 is KGHDR and CDR2 is SFDVKD. The CDR3 here is CATRLQGNTEAFF. The CDR3 DNA sequence: TGTGCCACCCGATTACAGGGAAACACTGAAGCTTTCTTT.

The CDR3 DNA sequence: TGTGCCAGCAGCGCTTCGAGCGGGAGTTCCTACGAGCAGTACTTC. It is translated as CASSASSGSSYEQYF. The chain employs TRBV9 and TRBJ2-7, with 8 bases aligning to TRBD2. Germline V gene data show CDR1 as SGDLS and CDR2 as YYNGEE. This CDR3 is built from 15 residues. The J segment lost 1 base and the V segment lost 3 bases, leaving 6 bases of the junction unmatched.

This clonotype was found a few times. V gene TRBV20-1 combines with J gene TRBJ1-1; a possible D gene is TRBD1 (5 bases). The V end was cut by 5 bases, the J end by 6 bases, with 13 bases between. The CDR3 spans 12 residues. The germline V gene has CDR1 DFQATT and CDR2 SNEGSKA (reference sequence). The CDR3 sequence is CSAVGLVPEAFF. CDR3 sequence (DNA): TGCAGTGCTGTGGGGCTTGTGCCTGAAGCTTTCTTT.

Worth noting for this clonotype: A junction end diverges from the germline sequence, so it may reflect a read error. The V gene is TRBV7-7, the J gene TRBJ2-5; D possibly uses TRBD1 or TRBD2 (6 bases each). The CDR3 is 14 residues long. The germline CDR1 and CDR2 sequences are SSHAT and FNYEAQ (reference sequence). This chain's CDR3 is CASSFGGRAETQYF. The CDR3, as DNA: TGTGCTAGCAGCTTCGGGGGCCGGGCGGAGACCCAGTACTTC.

This clonotype appeared once. The chain links TRBV29-1 to TRBJ2-7; TRBD2 might be the D (5 bases). In germline, CDR1 is SQVTM, CDR2 ANQGSEA. This CDR3 comprises 15 residues. V lost 1 base and J 0 bases, leaving 13 bases between the germline ends. CDR3 DNA: TGCAGCGTTGAAGGATTGGCGGGCACCTCCTACGAGCAGTACTTC. Its protein product is CSVEGLAGTSYEQYF.

This clonotype was detected only a few times. The chain combines TRBV20-1 with TRBJ2-5; TRBD2 matches at 9 bases. The CDR3 length is 14 residues. Germline CDR1 is DFQATT and CDR2 is SNEGSKA (reference sequence). V lost 0 bases, J lost 11 bases, and 10 bases stayed unmatched. The CDR3 sequence: CSAREGTSRFSQYF. The CDR3 coding sequence is TGCAGTGCTAGAGAGGGGACTAGCAGGTTTTCGCAGTACTTC.

This clonotype appeared a few times. The V gene is TRBV20-1, the J gene TRBJ2-7; D is ambiguous. Germline-derived CDR1 and CDR2 are DFQATT and SNEGSKA (reference sequence). The germline V and J ends were trimmed by 5 bases and 0 bases, with 11 bases remaining between them. CDR3 size: 13 residues. CDR3 sequence: CSAFGPSSYEQYF. The CDR3 DNA reads as TGCAGTGCTTTCGGCCCTAGCTCCTACGAGCAGTACTTC.

The V call is TRBV7-6, the J call TRBJ2-1, with 7 bases matching TRBD1. The DNA end is more similar to TRBJ2-7, so the J call may be wrong. The CDR3 spans 12 residues. Germline CDR1 and CDR2: SGHVS and FNYEAQ. The CDR3 is CASRTGVGEQYF. The CDR3 DNA sequence: TGTGCCAGCAGAACAGGGGTGGGCGAGCAGTACTTC.

The rearrangement joins TRBV20-1 to TRBJ2-1; 7 bases map to TRBD2. Trimming cost V 0 bases and J 1 base; bases outside gene matches: 6. The CDR3 spans 16 residues. The germline V gene has CDR1 DFQATT and CDR2 SNEGSKA (reference sequence). Here the CDR3 reads CSARDFSGGSYNEQFF. The CDR3 coding sequence is TGCAGTGCTAGAGATTTCTCCGGGGGGTCCTACAATGAGCAGTTCTTC.

At least ten counts were recorded for this clonotype. The chain combines TRBV15 with TRBJ1-5, with D perhaps matching TRBD1 (5 bases). The CDR3 totals 15 residues. Trimming removed 3 bases at V and 6 bases at J, with 15 bases between. The V gene's germline CDR1 is LNHNV and CDR2 YYDKDF (reference sequence). The DNA for the CDR3 is TGTGCCACCAGCAGGAGCAGGGTTGAAGGTCAGCCCCAGCATTTT. Its protein is CATSRSRVEGQPQHF.

This clonotype was observed at least ten times. V and J are TRBV6-6 and TRBJ2-5; no clear D. Germline-derived CDR1 and CDR2 are MNHNY and SVGAGI (reference sequence). The CDR3 consists of 11 residues. V was trimmed by 6 bases and J by 0 bases, leaving 2 bases between them. This CDR3 is CASRNQETQYF. For the CDR3, the DNA is TGTGCCAGCAGAAACCAAGAGACCCAGTACTTC.

This rearrangement joins TRBV7-9 to TRBJ2-2, with D perhaps matching TRBD1 (6 bases). Germline V lookup: CDR1 SEHNR, CDR2 FQNEAQ (reference sequence). V dropped 3 bases and J dropped 0 bases, with 11 bases sitting between them. The CDR3 is 16 residues long. The CDR3: CASSFPTGANTGELFF. DNA of the CDR3: TGTGCCAGCAGCTTTCCGACAGGCGCGAACACCGGGGAGCTGTTTTTT.

Of note for this clonotype: A much larger clone differs from this one at a single base, so this may be a read error. The chain couples TRBV6-2 or TRBV6-3 to TRBJ1-4, with TRBD1 matching 7 bases. With V trimmed by 6 bases and J by 3 bases, 1 base remained unmatched. There are 13 residues in the CDR3. Germline V gene sequence: CDR1 MNHEY, CDR2 SVGEGT. The CDR3 region has the DNA TGTGCCAGCAGAGGGACAGCTAATGAAAAACTGTTTTTT. Translating it yields CASRGTANEKLFF.

This clonotype has only a few counts. The V call is TRBV7-9, the J call TRBJ1-2, with no clear D. V was cut by 1 base and J by 2 bases, with 8 bases left in between. The CDR3 runs to 14 residues. The V gene's germline CDR1 is SEHNR and CDR2 FQNEAQ (reference sequence). The CDR3 bases are TGTGCCAGCAGCTTAGGGGTACACAACTATGGCTACACCTTC. Translation: CASSLGVHNYGYTF.

The table lists this clonotype with many counts. The V gene is TRBV6-5, the J gene TRBJ1-5; TRBD1 matches 7 bases. CDR3 size: 15 residues. The ends lost 8 bases at V and 0 bases at J; junction bases unmatched: 7. Germline V gene lookup returns CDR1 MNHEY and CDR2 SVGAGI. The CDR3 DNA sequence: TGTGCCAGCGCACCAGGGGGGAATAGCAATCAGCCCCAGCATTTT. This sequence encodes CASAPGGNSNQPQHF.

This clonotype was seen only a few times. The V gene is TRBV5-1, the J gene TRBJ1-2, with D possibly matching TRBD1 (6 bases). Germline V lookup: CDR1 SGHRS, CDR2 YFSETQ. The CDR3 contains 15 residues. Trimming took 4 bases from V and 3 from J, leaving 16 bases between them. CDR3 amino acids: CASSPGEGDYYGYTF. The CDR3 region has the DNA TGCGCCAGCAGCCCAGGGGAGGGCGATTACTATGGCTACACCTTC.

The CDR3 sequence: CASIFSGSYNEQFF. In DNA, the CDR3 is TGTGCCAGCATCTTTAGCGGTTCCTACAATGAGCAGTTCTTC. This chain joins TRBV12-3 or TRBV12-4 and TRBJ2-1; D is possibly TRBD2 (6 bases). The ends were cut back, 7 bases at V and 1 base at J, with 11 bases in the middle. This CDR3 has 14 amino acids.

V usage is TRBV6-5 and J usage is TRBJ1-1; 8 nucleotides agree with TRBD1. CDR1 and CDR2 from the germline V gene are MNHEY and SVGAGI. The CDR3 extends over 13 amino acids. J was trimmed by 10 bases and V by 6 bases; bases with no gene match: 10. The CDR3 nucleotides are TGTGCCAGCAGACGGACAGGGCCATGGGGAGCTTTCTTT. As protein: CASRRTGPWGAFF.